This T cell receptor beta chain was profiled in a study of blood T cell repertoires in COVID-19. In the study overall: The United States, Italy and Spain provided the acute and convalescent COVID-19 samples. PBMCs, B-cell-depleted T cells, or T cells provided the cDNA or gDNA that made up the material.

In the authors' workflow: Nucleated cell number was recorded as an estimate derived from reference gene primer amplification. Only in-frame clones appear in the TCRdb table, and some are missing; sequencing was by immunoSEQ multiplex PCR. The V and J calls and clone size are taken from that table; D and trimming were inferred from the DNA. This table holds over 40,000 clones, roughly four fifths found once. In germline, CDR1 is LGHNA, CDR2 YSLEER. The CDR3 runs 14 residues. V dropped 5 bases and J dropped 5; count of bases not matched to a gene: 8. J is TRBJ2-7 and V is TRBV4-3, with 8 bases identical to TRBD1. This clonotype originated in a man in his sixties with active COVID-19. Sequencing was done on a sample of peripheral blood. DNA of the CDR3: TGCGCCAGCAGCAAACAACAGGGGGTGGACGAGCAGTACTTC. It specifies CASSKQQGVDEQYF.